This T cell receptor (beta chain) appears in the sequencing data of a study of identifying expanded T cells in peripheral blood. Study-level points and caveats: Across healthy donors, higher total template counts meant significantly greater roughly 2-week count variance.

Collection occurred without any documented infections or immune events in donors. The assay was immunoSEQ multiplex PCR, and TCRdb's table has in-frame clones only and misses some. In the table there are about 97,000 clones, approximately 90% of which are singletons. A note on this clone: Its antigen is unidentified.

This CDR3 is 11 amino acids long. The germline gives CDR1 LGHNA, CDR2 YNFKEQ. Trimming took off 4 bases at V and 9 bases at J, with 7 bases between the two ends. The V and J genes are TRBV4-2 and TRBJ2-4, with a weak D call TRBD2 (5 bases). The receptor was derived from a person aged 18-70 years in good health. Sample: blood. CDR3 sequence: CASSRGSIQYF. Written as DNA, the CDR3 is TGTGCCAGCAGCCGCGGGTCCATTCAGTACTTC.